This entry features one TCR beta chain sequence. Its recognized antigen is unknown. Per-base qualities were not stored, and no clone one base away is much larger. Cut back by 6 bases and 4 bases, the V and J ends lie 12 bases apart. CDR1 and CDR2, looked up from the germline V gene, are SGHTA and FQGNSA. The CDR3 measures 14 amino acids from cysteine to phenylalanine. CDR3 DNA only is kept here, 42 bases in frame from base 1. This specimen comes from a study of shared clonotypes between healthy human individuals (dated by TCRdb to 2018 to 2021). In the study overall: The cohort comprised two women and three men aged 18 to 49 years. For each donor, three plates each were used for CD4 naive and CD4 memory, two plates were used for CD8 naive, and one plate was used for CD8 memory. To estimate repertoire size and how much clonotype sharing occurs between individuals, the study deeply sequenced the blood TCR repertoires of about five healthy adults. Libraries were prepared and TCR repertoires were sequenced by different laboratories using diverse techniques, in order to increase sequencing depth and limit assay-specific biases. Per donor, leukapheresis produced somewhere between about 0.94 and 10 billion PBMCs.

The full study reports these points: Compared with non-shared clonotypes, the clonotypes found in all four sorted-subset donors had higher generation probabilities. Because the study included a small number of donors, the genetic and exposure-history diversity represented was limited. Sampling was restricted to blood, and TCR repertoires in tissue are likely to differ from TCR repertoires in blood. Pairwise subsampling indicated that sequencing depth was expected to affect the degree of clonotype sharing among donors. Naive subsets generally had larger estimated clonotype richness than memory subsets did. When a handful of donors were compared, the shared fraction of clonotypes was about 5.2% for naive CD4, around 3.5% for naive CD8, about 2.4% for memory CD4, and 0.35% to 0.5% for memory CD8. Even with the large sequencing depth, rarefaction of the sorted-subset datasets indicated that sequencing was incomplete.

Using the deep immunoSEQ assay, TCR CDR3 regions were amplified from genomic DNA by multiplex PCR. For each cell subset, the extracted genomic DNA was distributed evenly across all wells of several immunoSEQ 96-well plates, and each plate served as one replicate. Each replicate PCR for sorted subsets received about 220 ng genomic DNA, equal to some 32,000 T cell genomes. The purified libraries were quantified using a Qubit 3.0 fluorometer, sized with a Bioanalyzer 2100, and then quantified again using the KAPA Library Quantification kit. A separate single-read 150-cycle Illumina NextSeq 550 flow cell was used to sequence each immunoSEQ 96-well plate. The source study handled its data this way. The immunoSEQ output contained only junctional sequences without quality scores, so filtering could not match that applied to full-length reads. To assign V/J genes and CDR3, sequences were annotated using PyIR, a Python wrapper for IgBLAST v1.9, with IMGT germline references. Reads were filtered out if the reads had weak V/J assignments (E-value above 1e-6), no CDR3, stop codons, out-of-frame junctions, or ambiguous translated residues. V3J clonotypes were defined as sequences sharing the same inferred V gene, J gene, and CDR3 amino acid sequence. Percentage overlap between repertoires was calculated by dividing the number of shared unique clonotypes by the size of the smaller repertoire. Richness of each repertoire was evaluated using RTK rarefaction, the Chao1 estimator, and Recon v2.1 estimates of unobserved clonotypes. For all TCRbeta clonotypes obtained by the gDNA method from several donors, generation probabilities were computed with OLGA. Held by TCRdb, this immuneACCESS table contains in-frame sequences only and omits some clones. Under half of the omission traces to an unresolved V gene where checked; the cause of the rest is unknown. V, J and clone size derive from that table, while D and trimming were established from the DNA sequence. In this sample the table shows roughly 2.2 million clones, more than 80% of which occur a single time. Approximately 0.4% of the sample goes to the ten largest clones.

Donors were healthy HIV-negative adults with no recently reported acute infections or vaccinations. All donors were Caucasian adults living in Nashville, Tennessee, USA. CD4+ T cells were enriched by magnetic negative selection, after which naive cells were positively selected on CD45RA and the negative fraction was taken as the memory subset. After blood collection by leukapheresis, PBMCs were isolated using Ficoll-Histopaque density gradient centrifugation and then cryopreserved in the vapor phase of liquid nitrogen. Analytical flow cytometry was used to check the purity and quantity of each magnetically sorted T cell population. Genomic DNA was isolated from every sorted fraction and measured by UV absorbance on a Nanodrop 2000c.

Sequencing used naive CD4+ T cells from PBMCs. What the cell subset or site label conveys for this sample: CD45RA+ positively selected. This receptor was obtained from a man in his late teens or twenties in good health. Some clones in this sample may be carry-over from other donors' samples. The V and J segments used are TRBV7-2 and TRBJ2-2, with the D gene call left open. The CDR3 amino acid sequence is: CASRRQASTGELFF. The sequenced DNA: TGTGCCAGCAGGCGGCAGGCTTCCACCGGGGAGCTGTTTTTT. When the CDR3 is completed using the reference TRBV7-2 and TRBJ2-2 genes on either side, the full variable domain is GAGVSQSPSNKVTEKGKDVELRCDPISGHTALYWYRQSLGQGLEFLIYFQGNSAPDKSGLPSDRFSAERTGGSVSTLTIQRTQQEDSAVYLCASRRQASTGELFFGEGSRLTVL.